Below are 2 T cell receptor beta chains sequenced from a single sample in a study of T cells after posttransplantation cyclophosphamide. Clones were sequenced by immunoSEQ multiplex PCR, and TCRdb holds only the in-frame ones, with some missing. This repertoire shows approximately 45,000 clones, 90% found once; its top ten account for 2.5%. Busulfan-fludarabine conditioning, marrow transplant, and cyclophosphamide on days +3 and +4 were administered. The sequences come from PBMCs, collected about 62 days after allogeneic stem cell transplant with posttransplant cyclophosphamide. The receptor source for this set is a male patient aged 55 to 70 who received an allogeneic stem cell transplant from a related donor and was CMV-positive. Certain T cells may be donor cells from the graft.

The chain has TRBV5-8 and TRBJ1-2; 7 bases are shared with TRBD1. This CDR3 contains 14 residues. Germline CDR1 and CDR2: SGHTS and YDEGEE. V was pared by 4 bases and J by 5 bases, with 8 bases of the junction left unmatched. This chain's CDR3 is CASSPRGSYYGYTF. The CDR3 DNA follows: TGTGCCAGCAGCCCCAGGGGGTCGTATTATGGCTACACCTTC.

In its sample, this clone was seen once. V gene TRBV5-8 combines with J gene TRBJ1-3, with D tentatively TRBD1 (6 bases). Germline V gene lookup returns CDR1 SGHTS and CDR2 YDEGEE. Trimming stripped 1 base from V and 0 bases from J, with 17 bases between. This CDR3 comprises 18 residues. The CDR3 sequence is CASSLNVGQVHSGNTIYF. The CDR3 nucleotides are TGTGCCAGCAGCTTGAATGTGGGACAAGTTCACTCTGGAAACACCATATATTTT.